This TCR beta chain was captured by sequencing in a study of patients and donors after allogeneic stem cell transplantation. TCRdb processed the RT-PCR reads anew with MiXCR; each CDR3 protein has one entry. Of under 200,000 distinct CDR3 sequences listed, roughly 30% were seen once; the top ten hold 3.2%. V was trimmed by 4 bases and J by 6 bases, leaving 10 bases between them. The CDR3 loop spans 14 amino acids. The V gene's germline CDR1 is ENHRY and CDR2 SYGVKD. A few counts support this clonotype. This sequence originates from a human donor who was either an allogeneic HSCT recipient or a stem cell or donor lymphocyte infusion donor (not recorded which). It is not recorded whose cells these are; they may come from a transplant donor. Sample: blood, either unsorted or a sorted T cell fraction (not recorded which). This chain joins TRBV10-3 and TRBJ1-6; D is unresolved. The CDR3 reads CAISALQINSPLHF. The CDR3, as DNA: TGTGCCATCAGTGCGTTACAGATTAATTCACCCCTCCACTTT.